The 28 T cell receptor beta chains given below trace back to one sample, sequenced in a study of technical replicates of blood from a few donors. TCRdb's copy holds only in-frame clones and misses some; the assay was immunoSEQ multiplex PCR. The sample includes approximately 80,000 clones, 91% seen only once; the top ten take 0.25%. Sequencing used T cells isolated from PBMCs. The receptors here all came from a human donor in good health.

V gene TRBV25-1 combines with J gene TRBJ1-1; a weak D match, TRBD1 (5 bases). V lost 5 bases, J lost 3 bases, and 7 bases lay in between. Germline CDR1 is MGHDK and CDR2 is SYGVNS. This CDR3 spans 12 amino acids. As DNA, the CDR3 is TGTGCCAGCAGTTGGGGGGACACTGAAGCTTTCTTT. It translates to CASSWGDTEAFF.

This chain uses TRBV25-1 with TRBJ2-7, with a possible D match to TRBD1 (5 bases). V lost 7 bases and J 4 bases, leaving 8 bases between the germline ends. Germline V CDR1 and CDR2: MGHDK, SYGVNS. The CDR3 is 11 amino acids. The DNA of the CDR3 is TGTGCCAGCAACGACAGATACGAGCAGTACTTC. Translated: CASNDRYEQYF.

The chain joins TRBV11-2 to TRBJ1-1; possibly TRBD1 for D (5 bases). V was cut by 5 bases and J by 3 bases, with 10 bases left in between. The germline gives CDR1 SGHAT, CDR2 FQNNGV. The length of the CDR3 is 13 residues. The chain's CDR3 is CASSDTGHTEAFF. CDR3 nucleotides: TGTGCCAGCAGCGACACAGGACACACTGAAGCTTTCTTT.

The CDR3 DNA follows: TGTGCCAGCAGCTTGAGTCCCAGTCCTGGCGAGCAGTACTTC. It encodes CASSLSPSPGEQYF. The chain couples TRBV5-5 to TRBJ2-7; D is ambiguous. This CDR3 has 14 residues. Trimming shortened V by 1 base and J by 6 bases, and 14 bases separated the two germline ends. CDR1 is SGHKS, CDR2 YYEKEE, per germline (reference sequence). The full variable domain, completed using reference TRBV5-5 and TRBJ2-7, is DAGVTQSPTHLIKTRGQQVTLRCSPISGHKSVSWYQQVLGQGPQFIFQYYEKEERGRGNFPDRFSARQFPNYSSELNVNALLLGDSALYLCASSLSPSPGEQYFGPGTRLTVT.

This clone has only a few counts. V and J are TRBV2 and TRBJ1-5, with D possibly matching TRBD1 (6 bases). In germline, CDR1 is SNHLY, CDR2 FYNNEI. V lost 4 bases and J lost 4, with 11 bases in between. The CDR3 is 14 amino acids. DNA for the CDR3: TGTGCCAGCAGTGTCAGGGGACAAAATCAGCCCCAGCATTTT. The encoded protein is CASSVRGQNQPQHF.

V gene TRBV12-5 combines with J gene TRBJ1-3; D gene ambiguous. CDR3 size: 13 residues. Germline CDR1 LGHNT, CDR2 FRNRAP. V was clipped by 4 bases and J by 5 bases, with 9 bases between them. CDR3 DNA: TGTGCTAGTGGTTCAAATCTAAGAAACACCATATATTTT. Its protein product is CASGSNLRNTIYF.

This sequence joins TRBV5-4 and TRBJ1-2; D gene uncertain. CDR1 is SGHNT and CDR2 is YYREEE in the germline V gene (reference sequence). The V and J ends lost 1 base and 6 bases respectively, with 13 bases between them. CDR3 length: 14 residues. In DNA form, the CDR3 reads TGTGCCAGCAGCTTGTTTTTGGGAGTACATGGCTACACCTTC. It yields the protein CASSLFLGVHGYTF.

The V gene is TRBV27, the J gene TRBJ1-3; 8 positions match TRBD1. This CDR3 spans 16 amino acids. Trimming took 5 bases from V and 3 from J; bases not matched to a gene: 9. CDR1 and CDR2 (germline): MNHEY, SMNVEV (reference sequence). The CDR3 loop is CASSPRTGLGGNTIYF. For the CDR3, the DNA is TGTGCCAGCAGTCCTCGGACAGGGTTAGGTGGAAACACCATATATTTT.

The gene calls are TRBV9 and TRBJ2-4, with 14 bases matching TRBD2. V trimming: 0 bases; J trimming: 6 bases; junction bases outside the gene matches: 5. The CDR3 runs to 17 residues. Germline V gene data show CDR1 as SGDLS and CDR2 as YYNGEE. The CDR3 reads CASSVGTSGRSPNIQYF. The DNA for the CDR3 is TGTGCCAGCAGCGTAGGGACTAGCGGGAGGTCCCCAAACATTCAGTACTTC.

The chain combines TRBV6-4 with TRBJ1-1, with a weak D call TRBD1 (5 bases). This CDR3 has 11 residues. V was cut by 4 bases and J by 8 bases, with 8 bases left in between. CDR1 is MRHNA, CDR2 SNTAGT, per germline. The DNA for the CDR3 is TGTGCCAGCAGTGCCCACAGGGAAGCTTTCTTT. Translating it yields CASSAHREAFF.

The DNA of the CDR3 is TGTGCCAGCAGCCAAGGACTCGGTGCTGGATTTAATGAAAAACTGTTTTTT. Amino acid sequence: CASSQGLGAGFNEKLFF. The chain links TRBV14 to TRBJ1-4; no reliable D call. V lost 1 base and J lost 4, with 16 bases in between. Germline V gene sequence: CDR1 SGHDN, CDR2 FVKESK. The CDR3 runs to 17 residues.

The chain carries TRBV19 and TRBJ1-4; D may be TRBD1 (6 bases). Germline V gives CDR1 LNHDA, CDR2 SQIVND (reference sequence). This CDR3 spans 14 amino acids. V dropped 5 bases and J dropped 4 bases, with 11 bases sitting between them. The CDR3, as DNA: TGTGCCAGTAGTCGGACAGAGAGTAATGAAAAACTGTTTTTT. This encodes CASSRTESNEKLFF.

The gene calls are TRBV6-1 and TRBJ1-1; tentatively, D is TRBD1 (6 bases). Germline assignment: CDR1 MNHNS and CDR2 SASEGT. Trimming pared 3 bases from V and 1 base from J, leaving 9 bases between. The CDR3 covers 14 residues. The CDR3 is CASSERGRNTEAFF. CDR3 bases: TGTGCCAGCAGTGAGCGGGGGCGGAACACTGAAGCTTTCTTT.

V and J are TRBV11-2 and TRBJ1-4; no definite D call. The germline CDR1 and CDR2 sequences are SGHAT and FQNNGV. The CDR3 loop spans 12 amino acids. V shed 5 bases and J shed 8 bases, with 9 bases lying between them. CDR3 bases: TGTGCCAGCAGCCCGATACACGAAAAACTGTTTTTT. Translated, it gives CASSPIHEKLFF.

The table lists this clone with a count of one. The V and J genes are TRBV27 and TRBJ2-7; 8 nucleotides match TRBD1. Looked up from germline, CDR1 is MNHEY and CDR2 is SMNVEV (reference sequence). The V and J ends lost 3 bases and 2 bases, in that order; junction bases with no gene match: 9. The CDR3 loop spans 16 amino acids. In DNA, the CDR3 is TGTGCCAGCAGTTTGACAGGGACAGGAGTCACCTACGAGCAGTACTTC. The encoded protein is CASSLTGTGVTYEQYF.

The rearrangement joins TRBV29-1 to TRBJ1-2; D ambiguous. The length of the CDR3 is 16 residues. V was shortened by 1 base and J by 4 bases, with 19 bases between the two germline ends. Germline CDR1 and CDR2: SQVTM and ANQGSEA. CDR3 protein: CSVEVVTVLWSYGYTF. Here the CDR3 DNA reads TGCAGCGTTGAAGTTGTTACAGTACTTTGGTCCTATGGCTACACCTTC.

This chain uses TRBV5-4 with TRBJ1-2, with 11 bases lining up with TRBD1. CDR1 and CDR2 (germline): SGHNT, YYREEE (reference sequence). The CDR3 consists of 14 residues. J lost 6 bases, V lost 2 bases, and 3 bases had no gene match. For the CDR3, the DNA is TGTGCCAGCAGCTTTGGACAGGGGGCGGATGGCTACACCTTC. It codes for CASSFGQGADGYTF. Drawing the rest from reference TRBV5-4 and TRBJ1-2, the complete variable domain is ETGVTQSPTHLIKTRGQQVTLRCSSQSGHNTVSWYQQALGQGPQFIFQYYREEENGRGNFPPRFSGLQFPNYSSELNVNALELDDSALYLCASSFGQGADGYTFGSGTRLTVV.

The CDR3 DNA sequence: TGTGCCAGCAGCTTATTTCAGGGAACGCGTTATGGCTACACCTTC. Its translation: CASSLFQGTRYGYTF. The genes are TRBV7-8 and TRBJ1-2, with D possibly matching TRBD1 (5 bases). The germline V gene encodes CDR1 SGHVS and CDR2 FQNEAQ. V lost 2 bases to trimming and J lost 5 bases, with 15 bases between them. This CDR3 contains 15 residues. The full variable domain, with the rest looked up from reference TRBV7-8 and TRBJ1-2, is GAGVSQSPRYKVAKRGQDVALRCDPISGHVSLFWYQQALGQGPEFLTYFQNEAQLDKSGLPSDRFFAERPEGSVSTLKIQRTQQEDSAVYLCASSLFQGTRYGYTFGSGTRLTVV.

The chain joins TRBV14 to TRBJ1-2, with 11 bases lining up with TRBD1. The V gene's germline CDR1 is SGHDN and CDR2 FVKESK. Trimming took 4 bases from V and 8 from J; bases not matched to a gene: 9. This CDR3 has 15 amino acids. The CDR3 nucleotides are TGTGCCAGCAGCCTTCCGGGACAGGGGGTAGACGGCTACACCTTC. This codes for CASSLPGQGVDGYTF.

The V and J genes are TRBV6-6 and TRBJ2-1; 8 positions agree with TRBD2. The germline gives CDR1 MNHNY, CDR2 SVGAGI (reference sequence). The CDR3 loop spans 16 amino acids. With V trimmed by 7 bases and J by 7 bases, 15 bases remained unmatched. CDR3 region: CASTLLAGTRNNEQFF. The DNA for the CDR3 is TGTGCCAGCACCCTACTAGCCGGGACTAGAAATAATGAGCAGTTCTTC.

This sequence joins TRBV6-1 and TRBJ1-2, with 7 bases identical to TRBD1. This CDR3 is built from 15 residues. The germline V gene has CDR1 MNHNS and CDR2 SASEGT. Germline trimming cut 5 bases from V and 3 bases from J; bases unmatched to any gene: 9. The CDR3 reads CASSTSSGTDYGYTF. The CDR3 nucleotides are TGTGCCAGCAGTACTTCCTCCGGGACAGACTATGGCTACACCTTC.

The chain links TRBV6-5 to TRBJ2-1; D unresolved. The CDR3 is 16 residues long. Germline loops: CDR1 MNHEY, CDR2 SVGAGI. The V end lost 0 bases, the J end lost 7 bases, and 16 bases lay between the germline ends. The CDR3 protein is CASSYSNPIILNEQFF. CDR3 coding DNA: TGTGCCAGCAGTTACTCTAATCCTATTATCCTAAATGAGCAGTTCTTC.

This clone occurred once. This chain uses TRBV4-2 with TRBJ2-5; no reliable D call. V dropped 0 bases and J dropped 4 bases, with 9 bases sitting between them. The CDR3 covers 14 residues. Germline lookup yields CDR1 LGHNA and CDR2 YNFKEQ. CDR3 protein: CASSQDLLSETQYF. DNA for the CDR3: TGTGCCAGCAGCCAAGATTTATTGTCAGAGACCCAGTACTTC.

The J gene is TRBJ2-1, the V gene TRBV4-1; 8 nucleotides agree with TRBD2. V lost 4 bases and J lost 7; bases outside the gene matches: 6. CDR1 MGHRA and CDR2 YSYEKL come from the germline V gene. The length of the CDR3 is 14 residues. The CDR3 protein is CASSPGTSGNEQFF. Written as DNA, the CDR3 is TGCGCCAGCAGCCCAGGGACTAGTGGGAATGAGCAGTTCTTC.

The chain has TRBV15 and TRBJ2-1; D perhaps matches TRBD1 (6 bases). Germline CDR1 and CDR2: LNHNV and YYDKDF (reference sequence). Between the trimmed V and J ends, which lost 3 bases and 6 bases, there was a span of 12 bases. CDR3 size: 14 residues. The CDR3 region has the DNA TGTGCCACCAGCAGTGCCACAGGGACCAATGAGCAGTTCTTC. As protein: CATSSATGTNEQFF.

The chain carries TRBV4-2 and TRBJ2-7, with 8 bases aligning to TRBD2. The V gene end was trimmed by 0 bases and the J gene end by 3 bases; junction bases not matched to a gene: 4. From germline, CDR1 is LGHNA and CDR2 YNFKEQ. The CDR3 sequence is 15 residues long. The CDR3 here is CASSQEGGGNYEQYF. Here the CDR3 DNA reads TGTGCCAGCAGCCAAGAGGGCGGGGGGAACTACGAGCAGTACTTC.

This chain uses TRBV7-6 with TRBJ1-5, with 8 nucleotides matching TRBD1. Looked up from germline, CDR1 is SGHVS and CDR2 is FNYEAQ. V shed 5 bases and J 2 bases; nucleotides not matched to a gene: 17. The CDR3 consists of 19 residues. In nucleotides, the CDR3 is TGTGCCAGCAGCGCCCTCAGGGGGCGCAGAGGAGGGGGCAATCAGCCCCAGCATTTT. This sequence encodes CASSALRGRRGGGNQPQHF.

The chain joins TRBV28 to TRBJ2-7; TRBD1 agrees at 10 bases. V was pared by 3 bases and J by 3 bases, with 2 bases of the junction left unmatched. CDR3 length: 14 residues. The V gene's germline CDR1 is MDHEN and CDR2 SYDVKM. The DNA of the CDR3 is TGTGCCAGCAGTTTCGACAGGGGGCTCTACGAGCAGTACTTC. This sequence encodes CASSFDRGLYEQYF. Combining the CDR3 with reference TRBV28 and TRBJ2-7 gives the whole variable domain DVKVTQSSRYLVKRTGEKVFLECVQDMDHENMFWYRQDPGLGLRLIYFSYDVKMKEKGDIPEGYSVSREKKERFSLILESASTNQTSMYLCASSFDRGLYEQYFGPGTRLTVT.